The following is a TCR beta chain sequence with its context. Preparation methods for the bulk TCR libraries were those previously described, with listed TCR primers. TCRdb itself ran the PCR reads through MiXCR, one entry per CDR3 protein. The data contain tens of thousands of distinct CDR3 sequences, around a fifth of them singletons. This record belongs to a study of molecular identifiers for immune sequencing clone quantification. Background on the study: RNA from roughly 20,000 or 100,000 naive CD8 cells was split five ways in replicates, with four sequenced.

The receptor was isolated from a human donor in good health. Some libraries in this study had Jurkat cell RNA spiked in. The sample was naive CD8+ T cells from blood, with Jurkat cell RNA spiked in. This sample's subset: FACS-sorted CD8+CD4-CCR7+CD45RA+ naive T cells.

The CDR3 region is CASSQDWTSGPYEQYF. CDR3 nucleotide sequence: TGCGCCAGCAGCCAAGATTGGACTAGCGGTCCCTACGAGCAGTACTTC. V and J are TRBV4-3 and TRBJ2-7, with 10 bases that match TRBD2. The germline gives CDR1 LGHNA, CDR2 YSLEER. The CDR3 consists of 16 residues. After removal of 0 bases from V and 2 bases from J, the junction contained 4 bases not matched to a gene.